This T cell receptor beta chain was identified in a study of blood T cell repertoires in COVID-19. As handled by the study authors: For nucleated cells, counts were estimated from reference gene primer amplification. The data were produced by immunoSEQ multiplex PCR, yet TCRdb's version contains in-frame clones alone and is incomplete. V and J calls and clone size are given by that table; D and trimming were obtained from the DNA. Of approximately 51,000 clones listed, under 95% are singletons. V was pared by 4 bases and J by 3 bases, with 6 bases of the junction left unmatched. This CDR3 comprises 14 residues. In germline, CDR1 is SGHAT, CDR2 FQNNGV.

Sequenced input: peripheral blood. V and J are TRBV11-2 and TRBJ2-7; 7 bases align to TRBD1. The origin of this receptor is a man between 65 and 80 years old with active COVID-19. The CDR3 is CASSWGQLNYEQYF. The CDR3 coding sequence is TGTGCCAGCAGCTGGGGACAGCTTAACTACGAGCAGTACTTC.